Only one count was recorded for the clone carrying this T cell receptor beta chain. Reverse transcription of about 0.5 to 1 ug RNA was carried out with random hexamers. Using its own MiXCR run on the immunoSEQ multiplex PCR reads, TCRdb lists one record per CDR3 protein. The sample lists under 200,000 distinct CDR3 sequences, roughly 96% occurring once. The record originates from a study of CD8 T cells in Susac syndrome. This CDR3 has 14 amino acids. CDR1 is LGHNT and CDR2 is FRNRAP in the germline V gene. V lost 6 bases to trimming and J lost 3 bases, with 15 bases between them. The sample was CD8+ T cells from PBMCs. The chain recombines TRBV12-5 with TRBJ2-7; possible D gene TRBD2, 6 bases. This receptor was identified in a human donor with multiple sclerosis. CDR3 DNA sequence: TGTGCTAGTGGGCGACAAGGGCGGGGCTACGAGCAGTACTTC. Translated: CASGRQGRGYEQYF.